The 15 T cell receptor beta chains reported below all come from one sample, sequenced in a study of blood T cell repertoires in COVID-19. Here immunoSEQ multiplex PCR was the method, and the copy in TCRdb shows in-frame clones only, minus some. The repertoire holds 240,000 or so clones, with around 89% as singletons. Sequences were obtained from PBMCs or T cells enriched from blood (not recorded which). The receptor set was obtained from a man over 45 who had been exposed to COVID-19.

This clone was counted a few times. The chain carries TRBV7-2 and TRBJ1-1; no reliable D call. Germline V gene data show CDR1 as SGHTA and CDR2 as FQGNSA. The V and J ends lost 4 bases and 2 bases respectively, with 14 bases between them. The CDR3 is 15 residues long. CDR3 residues: CASSSQPGDNTEAFF. The CDR3, as DNA: TGTGCCAGCAGCTCCCAGCCGGGAGATAACACTGAAGCTTTCTTT. Supplemented by reference TRBV7-2 and TRBJ1-1, the full variable domain reads GAGVSQSPSNKVTEKGKDVELRCDPISGHTALYWYRQSLGQGLEFLIYFQGNSAPDKSGLPSDRFSAERTGGSVSTLTIQRTQQEDSAVYLCASSSQPGDNTEAFFGQGTRLTVV.

This clone turned up a few times. The V gene is TRBV28, the J gene TRBJ1-5; no definite D call. Germline-derived CDR1 and CDR2 are MDHEN and SYDVKM. The CDR3 loop spans 13 amino acids. V gave up 3 bases and J gave up 5 bases, with 8 bases separating them. The CDR3 spells CASSLSTDQPQHF. DNA of the CDR3: TGTGCCAGCAGTTTGAGCACCGATCAGCCCCAGCATTTT.

This rearrangement joins TRBV7-5 to TRBJ2-7; the table gives TRBD1 as D, unverified against the DNA. TRBV7-5 is shown as a pseudogene. There are 16 residues in the CDR3. CDR3 nucleotides: TGTGCCAGAAGCTTAAAAGGGGCAGCAAAAGCCTACGAGCAGTACGTC. This translates into CARSLKGAAKAYEQYV.

The chain recombines TRBV27 with TRBJ2-7; possible D gene TRBD1, 5 bases. The CDR3 is 13 amino acids. Trimming pared 6 bases from V and 0 bases from J, leaving 9 bases between. In germline, CDR1 is MNHEY, CDR2 SMNVEV (reference sequence). The DNA of the CDR3 is TGTGCCAGCAGGGACAAATTCTCCTACGAGCAGTACTTC. The encoded protein is CASRDKFSYEQYF.

The rearrangement joins TRBV7-3 to TRBJ2-2, with D hard to call. Per the germline V gene, CDR1 is SGHTA and CDR2 is FQGTGA. There are 13 residues in the CDR3. V was shortened by 5 bases and J by 0 bases, with 4 bases between the two germline ends. The CDR3 DNA reads TGTGCCAGCAGCCCCTCGAACACCGGGGAGCTGTTTTTT. Residues: CASSPSNTGELFF.

The chain employs TRBV9 and TRBJ2-1; 11 nucleotides align to TRBD2. With 3 bases clipped from V and 5 bases from J, the junction kept 7 bases outside the gene matches. CDR1 and CDR2 (germline): SGDLS, YYNGEE. The CDR3 loop spans 16 amino acids. DNA for the CDR3: TGTGCCAGCAGCGGAAACCTAGCGGGGGGAGACAATGAGCAGTTCTTC. As protein: CASSGNLAGGDNEQFF.

The CDR3 region is CASSGIPGQALGNTIYF. CDR3 in DNA: TGCGCCAGCAGCGGCATACCGGGACAAGCGCTTGGAAACACCATATATTTT. V gene TRBV5-1 combines with J gene TRBJ1-3; weak D call: TRBD1 (6 bases). This CDR3 spans 17 amino acids. V was cut by 4 bases and J by 3 bases, with 20 bases left in between. Per the germline V gene, CDR1 is SGHRS and CDR2 is YFSETQ.

The sample holds a few counts of this clone. The chain combines TRBV5-1 with TRBJ2-7; D remains unclear. This CDR3 contains 15 residues. Trimming left V 8 bases short and J 6 bases short, with 24 bases between. CDR1 and CDR2 from the germline V gene are SGHRS and YFSETQ. CDR3 sequence reads: CASTLAPGNPFEQYF. In nucleotides, the CDR3 is TGCGCCAGTACCCTGGCCCCAGGCAATCCCTTCGAGCAGTACTTC.

The rearrangement joins TRBV27 to TRBJ2-3, with TRBD2 identical over 9 bases. CDR1 and CDR2 (germline): MNHEY, SMNVEV (reference sequence). V shed 3 bases and J 0 bases; nucleotides not matched to a gene: 4. This CDR3 is built from 16 residues. The CDR3 reads CASSLDSGGSTDTQYF. The CDR3 region has the DNA TGTGCCAGCAGTTTGGATAGCGGGGGAAGCACAGATACGCAGTATTTT.

This clone is a singleton in its sample. The chain combines TRBV7-9 with TRBJ2-7; TRBD1 aligns across 12 bases. The CDR3 contains 16 residues. V lost 5 bases to trimming and J lost 5 bases; unmatched junction nucleotides: 10. Germline lookup yields CDR1 SEHNR and CDR2 FQNEAQ (reference sequence). In DNA form, the CDR3 reads TGTGCCAGCAGCCACGTAGCCGGGACAGGGGGCGACGAGCAGTACGTC. Residues: CASSHVAGTGGDEQYV.

The chain couples TRBV10-3 to TRBJ1-5; a possible D gene is TRBD1 (5 bases). Trimming shortened V by 0 bases and J by 10 bases, and 16 bases separated the two germline ends. The CDR3 covers 15 residues. Germline V gives CDR1 ENHRY, CDR2 SYGVKD. The CDR3 DNA reads TGTGCCATCAGTGAGTCTACCGGGCAGGGCCAACCCCAGCATTTT. Translation: CAISESTGQGQPQHF.

The genes are TRBV28 and TRBJ1-5; 7 bases line up with TRBD1. The CDR3 runs 16 residues. The trim removed 1 base at V and 2 bases at J, leaving 5 bases unmatched. The germline V gene encodes CDR1 MDHEN and CDR2 SYDVKM. In DNA form, the CDR3 reads TGTGCCAGCAGTTTATCGGAGGGGGCTGGCAATCAGCCCCAGCATTTT. It encodes CASSLSEGAGNQPQHF.

The chain employs TRBV5-1 and TRBJ1-1; tentative D call: TRBD1 (5 bases). The V end lost 1 base, the J end lost 3 bases, and 13 bases lay between the germline ends. The germline CDR1 and CDR2 sequences are SGHRS and YFSETQ. CDR3 length equals 15 residues. CDR3 DNA sequence: TGCGCCAGCAGCTTGTTAGGGTCGGGGGACACTGAAGCTTTCTTT. This sequence encodes CASSLLGSGDTEAFF. The complete variable domain, with remaining parts taken from reference TRBV5-1 and TRBJ1-1, reads KAGVTQTPRYLIKTRGQQVTLSCSPISGHRSVSWYQQTPGQGLQFLFEYFSETQRNKGNFPGRFSGRQFSNSRSEMNVSTLELGDSALYLCASSLLGSGDTEAFFGQGTRLTVV.

The chain has TRBV12-3 or TRBV12-4 and TRBJ1-1; D possibly corresponds to TRBD1 (6 bases). Trimming removed 8 bases from V and 11 bases from J, with 21 bases in between. This CDR3 is built from 13 residues. CDR3 in amino acids: CASLPGQSRRAFF. CDR3 in DNA: TGTGCCAGCTTACCGGGACAATCACGACGGGCTTTCTTT.

This clone was detected only a few times. This rearrangement joins TRBV5-1 to TRBJ1-5, with D perhaps matching TRBD1 (5 bases). V was trimmed by 4 bases and J by 5 bases, leaving 16 bases between them. The germline V gene encodes CDR1 SGHRS and CDR2 YFSETQ. The CDR3 totals 15 residues. The CDR3 nucleotides are TGCGCCAGCAGCCCGGGCTCGGGAGGGGATCAGCCCCAGCATTTT. Translated, it gives CASSPGSGGDQPQHF.